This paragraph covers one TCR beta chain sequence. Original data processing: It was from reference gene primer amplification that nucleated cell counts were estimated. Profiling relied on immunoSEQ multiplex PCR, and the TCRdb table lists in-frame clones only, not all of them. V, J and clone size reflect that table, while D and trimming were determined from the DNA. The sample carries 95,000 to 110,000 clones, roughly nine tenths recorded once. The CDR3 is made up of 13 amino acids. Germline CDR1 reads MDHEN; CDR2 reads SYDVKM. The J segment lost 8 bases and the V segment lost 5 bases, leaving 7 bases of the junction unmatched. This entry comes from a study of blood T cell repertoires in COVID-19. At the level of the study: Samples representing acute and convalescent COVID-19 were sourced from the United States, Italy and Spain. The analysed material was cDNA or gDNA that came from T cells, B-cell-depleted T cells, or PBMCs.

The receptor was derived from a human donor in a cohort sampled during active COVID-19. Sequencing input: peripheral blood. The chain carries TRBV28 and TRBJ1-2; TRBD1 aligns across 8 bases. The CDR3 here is CASSPRTGRGYTF. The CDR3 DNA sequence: TGTGCCAGCAGTCCGAGGACAGGGCGGGGCTACACCTTC.